This passage covers 2 T cell receptor beta chains from one sample sequenced in a study of T cell responses to AZD1222 COVID-19 vaccine. The table came from immunoSEQ multiplex PCR; TCRdb's copy has only in-frame clones and leaves some out. The repertoire has about 120,000 clones, roughly nine tenths of them found once; the top ten carry approximately 1.4%. The sample in question was peripheral blood, obtained 28 days after the second AZD1222 dose. The source of these receptors is an adult who received the AZD1222 COVID-19 vaccine.

The chain links TRBV9 to TRBJ1-3; a possible D gene is TRBD1 (5 bases). V gave up 4 bases and J gave up 4 bases, with 15 bases separating them. Germline V gene sequence: CDR1 SGDLS, CDR2 YYNGEE. This CDR3 has 15 residues. The CDR3 DNA reads as TGTGCCAGCAGCCCCCGACCAGGGCTCGGAAACACCATATATTTT. Residues: CASSPRPGLGNTIYF.

V usage is TRBV5-6 and J usage is TRBJ1-2; no clear D. Germline V gene sequence: CDR1 SGHDT, CDR2 YYEEEE. The V gene lost 4 bases and the J gene lost 10 bases, with 17 bases spanning the gap. The CDR3 runs 13 residues. Written as DNA, the CDR3 is TGTGCCAGCAGCCTAAGGAGGATGAGGTTCTACACCTTC. This codes for CASSLRRMRFYTF.